The rows below give T cell receptor beta chains drawn from one sample of a study of blood T cell repertoires in COVID-19. Repertoires were generated with immunoSEQ multiplex PCR, while TCRdb's copy carries only in-frame clones and drops some. The data show approximately 110,000 clones, roughly 87% seen once. The sample comprised peripheral blood. The receptors derive from a man between 50 and 59 years old with acute or convalescent COVID-19. CDR3s include the opening cysteine and the closing phenylalanine or tryptophan. The D gene is left open where the match is weak. Clone size is not always given. Where it is, it says once, few, many or a class for expanded clones.

j_gene	d_gene	abundance	v_gene	CDR3nt	CDR3aa
TRBJ2-2	.	.	TRBV5-6	TGTGCCAGCAGCTTCTCGTACACCGGGGAGCTGTTTTTT	CASSFSYTGELFF
TRBJ2-7	.	.	TRBV6-6	TGTGCCAGCAGCAGTACACCCTACGAGCAGTACTTC	CASSSTPYEQYF
TRBJ2-1	TRBD1	once	TRBV19	TGTGCCAGTAGTGGCCTCCGGACAGGCCCAACTAACAATGAGCAGTTCTTC	CASSGLRTGPTNNEQFF
TRBJ1-1	TRBD1	few	TRBV11-2	TGTGCCAGCAGCTTATTGAGGGGGCGAACATCCCTGGGGGCTTTCTTT	CASSLLRGRTSLGAFF
TRBJ1-1	.	once	TRBV20-1	TGCAGTGCCGCGGATGAGCAAGCTTTCTTT	CSAADEQAFF
TRBJ1-2	.	few	TRBV6-1	TGTGCCAGCAGTGAGACATCTAACTATGGCTACACCTTC	CASSETSNYGYTF
TRBJ2-2	TRBD1	.	TRBV19	TGTGCCAGTAGTGGGACAGGGAGAACCGGGGAGCTGTTTTTT	CASSGTGRTGELFF
TRBJ1-5	TRBD1	.	TRBV6-5	TGTGCCAGCAGTTCCGGACAGGGCCTTTATCAGCCCCAGCATTTT	CASSSGQGLYQPQHF
TRBJ2-1	TRBD2	.	TRBV28	TGTGCCAGCAGTTTAGCGGGAGGAAGCTCCTACAATGAGCAGTTCTTC	CASSLAGGSSYNEQFF
TRBJ2-1	TRBD2	once	TRBV7-2	TGTGCCAGCAGACCGAGCGGGGCCTCCTACAATGAGCAGTTCTTC	CASRPSGASYNEQFF
TRBJ2-2	.	.	TRBV5-1	TGCGCCAGCAGGGGAGGCAGCACCGGGGAGCTGTTTTTT	CASRGGSTGELFF
TRBJ2-3	TRBD2	.	TRBV27	TGTGCCAGCAGTGGACGAACTAGCGGGAATGCAGATACGCAGTATTTT	CASSGRTSGNADTQYF
TRBJ1-2	.	once	TRBV7-3	TGTGCCAGCAGCTCCTCTAACTATGGCTACACCTTC	CASSSSNYGYTF
TRBJ1-4	.	.	TRBV14	TGTGCCAGCAGCCTCAGCGGAGGGAGCGGGGTGTTTTTT	CASSLSGGSGVFF
TRBJ2-3	.	.	TRBV29-1	TGCAGCGCCGGCGGCGGGGCGACAGATACGCAGTATTTT	CSAGGGATDTQYF
TRBJ1-4	.	.	TRBV14	TGTGCCAGCAGCCAAGGGGCGAAAGGGGCCAATGCAACTAATGAAAAACTGTTTTTT	CASSQGAKGANATNEKLFF
TRBJ1-1	TRBD1	.	TRBV7-8	TGTGCCAGCAGCTTCGGGACAGACACTGAAGCTTTCTTT	CASSFGTDTEAFF
TRBJ1-4	.	.	TRBV19	TGTGCCAGTAGTATGGCCCCTATGGAGGTTTTTTTT	CASSMAPMEVFF
TRBJ2-7	.	.	TRBV5-4	TGTGCCAGCAGCTCACCGGGAATCCTGGAGCAGTACTTC	CASSSPGILEQYF
TRBJ2-5	.	.	TRBV7-3	TGTGCCAGCAGCATCACGGGAACAATAGGGGAGACCCAGTACTTC	CASSITGTIGETQYF
TRBJ1-2	.	.	TRBV6-5	TGTGCCAGCAGTTACGGCGGGAACTATGGCTACACCTTC	CASSYGGNYGYTF
TRBJ2-5	.	.	TRBV27	TGTGCCAGCAGTTTAAGGGGCCGAGAGACCCAGTACTTC	CASSLRGRETQYF
TRBJ2-1	.	.	TRBV4-1	TGCGCCAGCAGCCCACAGGATTACAATGAGCAGTTCTTC	CASSPQDYNEQFF
TRBJ2-2	.	.	TRBV5-5	TGTGCCAGCAGCTTGTCTCGTGCGGGAAACGCTGGGGAGCTGTTTTTT	CASSLSRAGNAGELFF
TRBJ2-7	TRBD1	once	TRBV30	TGTGCCTGGAGTGGGACAGGAACCTACGAGCAGTACTTC	CAWSGTGTYEQYF
TRBJ1-5	.	.	TRBV6-5	TGTGCCAGCAGTTTCGCACAGAGCAATCAGCCCCAGCATTTT	CASSFAQSNQPQHF
TRBJ2-1	.	.	TRBV28	TGTGCCACCATAGGCGGTAGCTCCTACAATGAGCAGTTCTTC	CATIGGSSYNEQFF
TRBJ2-7	.	.	TRBV3-1/TRBV3-2	TGTGCCAGCAGCCGGGTCCAGCGGCGGTACGAGCAGTACTTC	CASSRVQRRYEQYF
TRBJ1-1	TRBD1	.	TRBV5-5	TGTGCCAGCAGCAGGGGACAGCCGAACACTGAAGCTTTCTTT	CASSRGQPNTEAFF
TRBJ1-4	TRBD1	.	TRBV29-1	TGCAGCGTTGAAGGACAGGGTGTCGAAAAACTGTTTTTT	CSVEGQGVEKLFF
TRBJ1-1	TRBD1	.	TRBV5-4	TGTGCCAGCAGCCCCGACAGGGAGAACACTGAAGCTTTCTTT	CASSPDRENTEAFF
TRBJ1-5	.	few	TRBV6-2/TRBV6-3	TGTGCCAGCAGTTACTCGGAACAGACCTACAATCAGCCCCAGCATTTT	CASSYSEQTYNQPQHF
TRBJ2-3	.	.	TRBV24-1	TGTGCCACCAGCGCCTGGGGGGATAGCACAGATACGCAGTATTTT	CATSAWGDSTDTQYF
TRBJ2-1	TRBD1	.	TRBV24-1	TGTGCCACCAGTGGGGACAGGGGGCACAATGAGCAGTTCTTC	CATSGDRGHNEQFF
TRBJ2-1	TRBD2	.	TRBV6-1	TGTGCCAGCAGTGGACTAGCGGGAGCAAATTACAATGAGCAGTTCTTC	CASSGLAGANYNEQFF
TRBJ1-1	TRBD1	.	TRBV2	TGTGCCAGCACTAAAGGACAGGGTGACACTGAAGCTTTCTTT	CASTKGQGDTEAFF
TRBJ2-7	TRBD2	.	TRBV29-1	TGCAGCGTTGAAGGTCGTACTAGCGGGACGGGATACGAGCAGTACTTC	CSVEGRTSGTGYEQYF
TRBJ2-3	TRBD2	.	TRBV7-9	TGTGCCAGCAGCTTCCCACGCCGGCTAGCGGGAATAGCAGATACGCAGTATTTT	CASSFPRRLAGIADTQYF
TRBJ2-2	.	.	TRBV6-5	TGTGCCAGCAGTTACCTTAGCGATCCCGGGGAGCTGTTTTTT	CASSYLSDPGELFF
TRBJ1-5	TRBD1	few	TRBV19	TGTGCCAGTGGACAGGGCCCTAATCAGCCCCAGCATTTT	CASGQGPNQPQHF
TRBJ1-1	.	.	TRBV2	TGTGCCAGCACCATGAACACTGAAGCTTTCTTT	CASTMNTEAFF
TRBJ1-1	.	.	TRBV30	TGTGCCTGGAGTGCCCTCGGACGGGGCACTGAAGCTTTCTTT	CAWSALGRGTEAFF